This T cell receptor (beta chain) was identified during a study of high-grade serous ovarian cancer treatment subgroups. Tumor samples were obtained before definitive surgery or chemotherapy. The table came from immunoSEQ multiplex PCR; TCRdb's copy has only in-frame clones and leaves some out. The table records around 12,000 clones, over 80% of them present only once. The clonotype comes from a human donor with high-grade serous ovarian cancer. Specimen: tumor tissue.

CDR3 DNA sequence: TGTGCCAGCAGCTTCGGCGCGGGCGGCTCCTACAATGAGCAGTTCTTC. It codes for CASSFGAGGSYNEQFF. The chain uses TRBV11-2 and TRBJ2-1; a weak D match, TRBD2 (5 bases). Per the germline V gene, CDR1 is SGHAT and CDR2 is FQNNGV. V lost 3 bases and J 0 bases, leaving 12 bases between the germline ends. This CDR3 has 16 amino acids.